This T cell receptor (beta chain) was recovered during a study of blood T cell repertoires in COVID-19. Assay used: immunoSEQ multiplex PCR; TCRdb lists only in-frame clones, some missing. Here the sample spans more than 95,000 clones, 65% to 80% being singletons. This CDR3 is 17 amino acids long. Germline loops: CDR1 SNHLY, CDR2 FYNNEI. V gave up 6 bases and J gave up 0 bases; unmatched junction bases: 11. The chain carries TRBV2 and TRBJ1-1, with 9 bases matching TRBD1. This receptor was taken from a man in his forties or fifties with acute or convalescent COVID-19. The sequenced sample was peripheral blood. CDR3 sequence: CASRQHVGQGLNTEAFF. The CDR3 DNA follows: TGTGCCAGCAGGCAGCACGTGGGACAGGGCCTGAACACTGAAGCTTTCTTT.